These T cell receptor beta chains were read from a single sample in a study of T-cell reconstitution after alpha-beta-depleted transplantation in children. TCRdb independently ran MiXCR on the PCR reads; one entry per CDR3 protein. Among roughly 200,000 distinct CDR3 sequences listed, about 8.7% were seen once. Sequencing was performed on PBMCs, mostly from graft donor cells, taken 360 days after TCRalphabeta/CD19-depleted stem cell transplant. The receptors here all came from a male patient aged 2 to 10 who had a stem cell transplant for acute myeloid leukemia, so the T cells may come from the graft donor. The CDR3 runs from the conserved cysteine through the conserved F or W. The D gene is left open where the match is weak. Clone sizes are given selectively: once, few, many, or a class where the clone is expanded.

V gene	D gene	CDR3 length	J gene	clone size	CDR3 protein	CDR3 DNA
TRBV5-1	-	14	TRBJ1-2	many	CASSLASGLKGYTF	TGCGCCAGCAGCTTGGCGTCAGGGTTAAAAGGCTACACCTTC
TRBV9	-	14	TRBJ2-1	-	CASSVEGWGYEQFF	TGTGCCAGCAGCGTCGAAGGATGGGGCTATGAGCAGTTCTTC
TRBV4-1	-	14	TRBJ2-7	few	CASSQVIAGDEQYF	TGCGCCAGCAGCCAAGTTATAGCAGGGGACGAGCAGTACTTC
TRBV20-1	TRBD2	18	TRBJ2-1	few	CSARLIAGARLSYNEQFF	TGCAGTGCTAGACTTATAGCGGGAGCCCGACTATCCTACAATGAGCAGTTCTTC
TRBV5-1	-	14	TRBJ2-5	-	CASSLGYIQETQYF	TGCGCCAGCAGCTTGGGCTATATCCAAGAGACCCAGTACTTC
TRBV10-3	-	14	TRBJ1-1	many	CAISAAGEGTEAFF	TGTGCCATCAGTGCCGCAGGGGAGGGAACTGAAGCTTTCTTT
TRBV11-2	TRBD2	16	TRBJ2-1	-	CASGLAPGLAGVEQFF	TGTGCCAGCGGCTTAGCCCCAGGACTAGCGGGGGTTGAGCAGTTCTTC
TRBV7-6	-	17	TRBJ1-1	-	CASSLGPPDSTNTEAFF	TGTGCCAGCAGCTTAGGACCCCCGGACAGCACGAACACTGAAGCTTTCTTT
TRBV29-1	TRBD1	14	TRBJ2-7	few	CSAAGTEDSYEQYF	TGCAGCGCAGCCGGGACAGAAGACTCCTACGAGCAGTACTTC
TRBV18	TRBD2	16	TRBJ2-1	few	CASSSRASGAYNEQFF	TGTGCCAGCTCATCCCGGGCTAGCGGGGCCTACAATGAGCAGTTCTTC
TRBV7-9	TRBD1	16	TRBJ1-6	many	CASSYSGTVPNSPLHF	TGTGCCAGCAGCTACTCCGGGACAGTACCTAATTCACCCCTCCACTTT
TRBV12-3/TRBV12-4	TRBD2	18	TRBJ2-4	few	CASSHSEIAGAAKNIQYF	TGTGCCAGCAGCCATAGCGAAATAGCGGGGGCAGCCAAAAACATTCAGTACTTC
TRBV6-2/TRBV6-3	-	13	TRBJ2-2	-	CASRDENTGELFF	TGTGCCAGCAGAGATGAGAACACCGGGGAGCTGTTTTTT
TRBV11-2	TRBD2	18	TRBJ2-7	-	CASSPAALAGGVLYEQYF	TGTGCCAGCAGCCCGGCGGCTCTAGCGGGAGGGGTCCTCTACGAGCAGTACTTC
TRBV29-1	-	13	TRBJ1-1	-	CSAVQGWNTEAFF	TGCAGCGCTGTACAGGGATGGAACACTGAAGCTTTCTTT
TRBV29-1	-	12	TRBJ2-7	many	CSVPTGFGEQYF	TGCAGCGTTCCTACAGGGTTTGGCGAGCAGTACTTC
TRBV14	TRBD2	16	TRBJ2-2	few	CASDTQGRANTGELFF	TGTGCCAGCGACACCCAAGGGAGGGCGAACACCGGGGAGCTGTTTTTT
TRBV7-8	-	14	TRBJ2-7	-	CASRLGGTAYEQYF	TGTGCCAGCCGATTGGGAGGGACAGCCTACGAGCAGTACTTC
TRBV10-3	-	15	TRBJ1-1	many	CAISEWYRLYTEAFF	TGTGCCATCAGTGAGTGGTACAGGTTGTACACTGAAGCTTTCTTT
TRBV12-3/TRBV12-4	-	18	TRBJ1-6	many	CASSFSTGLGSYNSPLHF	TGTGCCAGCAGTTTCTCTACAGGGTTGGGCTCCTATAATTCACCCCTCCACTTT
TRBV7-9	-	12	TRBJ2-7	few	CASSLDRREQYF	TGTGCCAGCAGCTTAGATCGACGCGAGCAGTACTTC
TRBV18	TRBD2	15	TRBJ2-3	few	CASSPSGKSTDTQYF	TGTGCCAGCTCACCGAGCGGGAAGAGCACAGATACGCAGTATTTT
TRBV5-1	TRBD2	15	TRBJ2-2	-	CASSLSGLNTGELFF	TGCGCCAGCAGCCTTAGCGGGCTGAACACCGGGGAGCTGTTTTTT
TRBV6-4	-	17	TRBJ1-5	-	CASSANHRRLTNQPQHF	TGTGCCAGCAGTGCTAATCACAGGAGACTCACCAATCAGCCCCAGCATTTT
TRBV12-3/TRBV12-4	-	15	TRBJ2-2	many	CASSPIGVNTGELFF	TGTGCCAGCAGTCCTATTGGGGTGAACACCGGGGAGCTGTTTTTT
TRBV6-1	-	14	TRBJ2-2	few	CASRVRNQAGELFF	TGTGCCAGCAGGGTGCGGAATCAGGCCGGGGAGCTGTTTTTT